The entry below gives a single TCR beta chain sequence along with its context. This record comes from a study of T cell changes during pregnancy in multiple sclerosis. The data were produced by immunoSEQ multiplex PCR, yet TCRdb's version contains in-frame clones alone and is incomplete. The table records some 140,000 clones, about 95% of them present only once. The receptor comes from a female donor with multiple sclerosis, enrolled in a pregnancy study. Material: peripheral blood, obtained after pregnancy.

CDR3 nucleotides: TGTGCCAGTAGTATCCAGGGTCTCTCCTACGAGCAGTACTTC. It is translated as CASSIQGLSYEQYF. The V and J genes are TRBV19 and TRBJ2-7; possibly TRBD1 for D (5 bases). The V and J ends lost 3 bases and 0 bases respectively, with 9 bases between them. Germline CDR1 LNHDA, CDR2 SQIVND (reference sequence). CDR3 length: 14 residues.